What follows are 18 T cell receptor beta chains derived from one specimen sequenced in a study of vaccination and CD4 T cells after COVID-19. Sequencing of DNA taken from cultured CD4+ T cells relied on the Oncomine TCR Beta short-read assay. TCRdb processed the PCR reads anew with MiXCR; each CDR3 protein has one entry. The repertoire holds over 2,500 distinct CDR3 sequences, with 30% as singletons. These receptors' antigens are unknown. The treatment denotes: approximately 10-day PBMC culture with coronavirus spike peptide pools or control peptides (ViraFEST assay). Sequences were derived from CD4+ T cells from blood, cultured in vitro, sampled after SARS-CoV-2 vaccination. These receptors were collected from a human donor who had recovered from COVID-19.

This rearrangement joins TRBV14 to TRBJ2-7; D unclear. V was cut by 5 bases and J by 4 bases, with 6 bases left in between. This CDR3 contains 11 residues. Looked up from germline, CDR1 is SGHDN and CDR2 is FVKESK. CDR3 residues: CASSWGYEQYF. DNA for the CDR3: TGTGCCAGCAGCTGGGGATACGAGCAGTACTTC.

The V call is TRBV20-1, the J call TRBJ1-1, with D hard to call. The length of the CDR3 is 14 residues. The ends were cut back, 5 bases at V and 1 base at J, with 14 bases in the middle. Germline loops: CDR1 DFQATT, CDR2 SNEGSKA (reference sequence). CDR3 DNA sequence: TGCAGTGCTCCACCATTGCTCGGGAACACTGAAGCTTTCTTT. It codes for CSAPPLLGNTEAFF.

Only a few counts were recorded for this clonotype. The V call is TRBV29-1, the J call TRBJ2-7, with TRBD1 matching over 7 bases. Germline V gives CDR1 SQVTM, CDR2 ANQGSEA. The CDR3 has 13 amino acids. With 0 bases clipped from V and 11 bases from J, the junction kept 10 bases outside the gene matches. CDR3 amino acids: CSVEDAVGGAEYF. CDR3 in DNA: TGCAGCGTTGAAGATGCGGTAGGGGGCGCAGAGTACTTC.

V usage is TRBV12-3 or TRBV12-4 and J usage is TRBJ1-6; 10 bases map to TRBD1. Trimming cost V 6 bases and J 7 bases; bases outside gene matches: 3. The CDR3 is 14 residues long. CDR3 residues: CASSLGQGNSPLHF. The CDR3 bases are TGTGCCAGCAGCCTGGGACAGGGGAATTCACCCCTCCACTTT.

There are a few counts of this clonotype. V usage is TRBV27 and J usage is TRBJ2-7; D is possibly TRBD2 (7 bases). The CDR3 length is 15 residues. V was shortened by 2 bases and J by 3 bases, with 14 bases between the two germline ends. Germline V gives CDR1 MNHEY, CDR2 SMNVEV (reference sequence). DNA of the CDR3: TGTGCCAGCAGTTTAGTCGCGGGGGCGATCTACGAGCAGTACTTC. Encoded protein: CASSLVAGAIYEQYF.

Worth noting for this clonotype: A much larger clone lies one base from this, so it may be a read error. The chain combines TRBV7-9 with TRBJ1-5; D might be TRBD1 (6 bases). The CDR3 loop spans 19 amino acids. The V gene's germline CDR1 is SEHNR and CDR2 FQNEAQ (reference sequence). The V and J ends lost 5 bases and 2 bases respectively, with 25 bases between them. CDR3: CASSPPRLDGRQGNQPQHF. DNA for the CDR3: TGTGCCAGCAGCCCCCCTCGACTCGATGGGCGACAGGGCAATCAGCCCCAGCATTTT.

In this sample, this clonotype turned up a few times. DNA of the CDR3: TGTGCCATCAGTGACCAACCCCAAGAGACCCAGTACTTC. Encoded protein: CAISDQPQETQYF. The rearrangement links TRBV10-3 to TRBJ2-5; no firm D call. There are 13 residues in the CDR3. Germline values: CDR1 ENHRY, CDR2 SYGVKD. V lost 3 bases and J lost 1, with 6 bases in between.

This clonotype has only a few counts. The CDR3 coding sequence is TGTGCCAGCAGTTACTCGCGGAGGGGCCAGGGCTATGGCTACACCTTC. The encoded protein is CASSYSRRGQGYGYTF. The chain recombines TRBV6-5 with TRBJ1-2, with a tentative D call TRBD1 (5 bases). The germline V gene encodes CDR1 MNHEY and CDR2 SVGAGI. The germline V and J ends were trimmed by 0 bases and 4 bases, with 15 bases remaining between them. The CDR3 has 16 residues.

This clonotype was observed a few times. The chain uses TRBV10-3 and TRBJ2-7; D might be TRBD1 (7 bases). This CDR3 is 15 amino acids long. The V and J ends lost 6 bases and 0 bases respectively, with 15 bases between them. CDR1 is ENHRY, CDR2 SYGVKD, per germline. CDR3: CAISAGQTLSYEQYF. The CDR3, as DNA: TGTGCCATCAGCGCGGGACAGACTCTCTCCTACGAGCAGTACTTC.

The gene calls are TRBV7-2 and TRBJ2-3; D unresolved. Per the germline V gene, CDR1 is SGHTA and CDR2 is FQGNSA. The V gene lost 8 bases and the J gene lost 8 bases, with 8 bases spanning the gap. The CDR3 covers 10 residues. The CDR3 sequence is CASGVGTQYF. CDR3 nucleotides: TGTGCCAGCGGAGTCGGTACGCAGTATTTT.

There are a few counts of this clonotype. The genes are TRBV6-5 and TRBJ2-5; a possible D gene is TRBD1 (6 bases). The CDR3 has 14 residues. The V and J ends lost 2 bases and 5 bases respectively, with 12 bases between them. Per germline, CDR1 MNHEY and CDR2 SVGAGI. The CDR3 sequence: CASSYIAGVETQYF. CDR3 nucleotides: TGTGCCAGCAGTTACATCGCAGGGGTTGAGACCCAGTACTTC.

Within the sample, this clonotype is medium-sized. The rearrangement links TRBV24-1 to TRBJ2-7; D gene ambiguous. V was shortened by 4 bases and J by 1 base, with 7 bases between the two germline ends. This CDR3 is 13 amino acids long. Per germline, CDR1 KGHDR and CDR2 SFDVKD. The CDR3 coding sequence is TGTGCCACCAGTGAGGCTGGATCCTACGAGCAGTACTTC. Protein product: CATSEAGSYEQYF.

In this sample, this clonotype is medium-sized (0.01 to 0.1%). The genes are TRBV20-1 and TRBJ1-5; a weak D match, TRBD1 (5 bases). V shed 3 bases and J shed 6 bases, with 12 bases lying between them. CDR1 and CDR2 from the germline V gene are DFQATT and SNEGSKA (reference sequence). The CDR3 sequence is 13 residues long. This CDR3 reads CSASDDSSQPQHF. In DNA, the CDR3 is TGCAGTGCTAGCGACGACAGCTCTCAGCCCCAGCATTTT.

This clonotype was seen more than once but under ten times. CDR3 sequence: CASSLGQGSYGYTF. DNA for the CDR3: TGTGCCAGCAGCCTCGGGCAGGGGAGCTATGGCTACACCTTC. V usage is TRBV6-1 and J usage is TRBJ1-2; tentatively, D is TRBD1 (6 bases). V dropped 6 bases and J dropped 4 bases, with 15 bases sitting between them. Germline loops: CDR1 MNHNS, CDR2 SASEGT. The CDR3 runs to 14 residues.

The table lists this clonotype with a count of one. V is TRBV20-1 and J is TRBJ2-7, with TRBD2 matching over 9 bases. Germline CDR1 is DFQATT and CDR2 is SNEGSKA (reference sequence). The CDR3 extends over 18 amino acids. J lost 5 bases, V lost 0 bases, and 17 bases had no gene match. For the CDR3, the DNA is TGCAGTGCTAGAGATGGGTCTCAGAGCCGGCGGGAGGGCAACGAGCAGTACTTC. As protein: CSARDGSQSRREGNEQYF.

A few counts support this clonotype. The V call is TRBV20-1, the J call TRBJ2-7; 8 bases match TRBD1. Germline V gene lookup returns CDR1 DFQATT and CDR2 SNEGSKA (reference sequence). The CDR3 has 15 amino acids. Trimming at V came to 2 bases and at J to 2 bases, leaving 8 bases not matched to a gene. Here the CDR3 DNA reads TGCAGTGCTAGACCCTCCCGACAGGGGCCCTACGAGCAGTACTTC. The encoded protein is CSARPSRQGPYEQYF.

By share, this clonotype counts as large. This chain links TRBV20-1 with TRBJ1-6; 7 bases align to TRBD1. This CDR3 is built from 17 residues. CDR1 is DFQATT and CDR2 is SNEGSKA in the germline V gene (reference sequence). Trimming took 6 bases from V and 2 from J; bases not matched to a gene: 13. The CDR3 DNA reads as TGCAGTGCCAACATTGCGACAGGGATCCCCTATAATTCACCCCTCCACTTT. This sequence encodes CSANIATGIPYNSPLHF.

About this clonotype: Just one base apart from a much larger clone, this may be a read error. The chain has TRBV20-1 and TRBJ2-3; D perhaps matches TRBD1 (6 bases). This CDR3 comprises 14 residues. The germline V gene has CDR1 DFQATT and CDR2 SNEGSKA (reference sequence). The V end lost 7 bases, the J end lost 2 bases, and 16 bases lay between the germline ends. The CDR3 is CSVIDRRSTDTQYF. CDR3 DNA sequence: TGCAGTGTTATCGACAGGCGATCCACAGATACGCAGTATTTT.